Following are 8 T cell receptor beta chains from one sample sequenced in a study of tumor and adjacent non-tumor tissue in lung cancer. No cell sorting was done before RNA was extracted from the tissue. A modified ARM-PCR protocol with three rounds of nested PCR amplified TCRbeta. Each CDR3 protein gets one entry after TCRdb re-called the multiplex PCR reads with MiXCR. The sample includes over 100,000 distinct CDR3 sequences, 75% of them seen just once. The sample was lung tumor tissue. These receptors came from a woman aged 55-69 years with non-small cell lung cancer.

Points on this clonotype: A clone one base away is much larger, so this may be a read error. The V gene is TRBV11-2, the J gene TRBJ2-7; TRBD2 agrees at 9 bases. There are 16 residues in the CDR3. Germline V gene sequence: CDR1 SGHAT, CDR2 FQNNGV. The CDR3 bases are TGTGCCAGCAGCCCGTATAGCGGGAGTACTTCCTACGAGCACTACTTC. Protein product: CASSPYSGSTSYEHYF.

This chain connects TRBV11-2 to TRBJ2-4; possibly TRBD1 or TRBD2 for D (5 bases each). V dropped 7 bases and J dropped 7 bases, with 23 bases sitting between them. The CDR3 covers 16 residues. The germline CDR1 and CDR2 sequences are SGHAT and FQNNGV. The CDR3 loop reads CASIGLNGAKRNIQYF. The CDR3 nucleotides are TGTGCCAGCATCGGCCTCAACGGGGCCAAACGGAACATTCAGTACTTC.

With respect to this clonotype: A read error may be the cause here, since a much bigger clone is one base away. V is TRBV20-1 and J is TRBJ1-5, with 8 positions matching TRBD1. Per germline, CDR1 DFQATT and CDR2 SNEGSKA (reference sequence). The CDR3 spans 15 residues. The CDR3 region has the DNA TGCAATGCTAGAGAAGACAGGGGAGAGGGTCAGCCCCAGCATTTT. Protein sequence: CNAREDRGEGQPQHF.

With regard to this clonotype: A read error may account for a junction end that differs from germline. The chain links TRBV5-4 to TRBJ2-3; possible D gene TRBD2, 5 bases. Germline CDR1 reads SGHNT; CDR2 reads YYREEE (reference sequence). The CDR3 has 17 amino acids. The CDR3 protein is CVSSLGLRASSTDTQYF. In DNA, the CDR3 is TGTGTCAGCAGCTTGGGTTTGCGGGCATCTAGCACAGATACGCAGTATTTT.

Worth noting for this clonotype: A junction end diverges from the germline sequence, so it may reflect a read error. The J gene is TRBJ1-6, the V gene TRBV12-3 or TRBV12-4, with a tentative D call TRBD1 (5 bases). This CDR3 is 14 amino acids long. CDR3 amino acids: CASSLQGVTSPLHF. DNA for the CDR3: TGTGCCAGCAGTCTTCAGGGAGTAACTTCACCACTCCACTTT.

As for this clonotype: The junction departs from germline at one end; a sequencing error may be responsible. The chain employs TRBV11-1 and TRBJ2-1, with TRBD1 matching 7 bases. Germline V gives CDR1 SGHAT, CDR2 FQDESV (reference sequence). The CDR3 has 15 amino acids. CDR3 coding DNA: TGTGCCGGCAGCTACCGGACAGGTATGGGGAATGAGCCGTTCTTC. The encoded protein is CAGSYRTGMGNEPFF.

In regard to this clonotype: This could be a read error, since a much larger clone is one nucleotide away. The chain carries TRBV5-6 and TRBJ2-7; no firm D call. Germline CDR1 reads SGHDT; CDR2 reads YYEEEE. The CDR3 covers 15 residues. CDR3 coding DNA: TGTGCCAACAGCTTGGAGTCAGGCGGTACCTACGAGCAGTACTTC. Its translation: CANSLESGGTYEQYF.

With respect to this clonotype: The junction does not match germline at one end; this may be a read error. This chain connects TRBV20-1 to TRBJ1-1, with 10 bases lining up with TRBD1. Germline V gene data show CDR1 as DFQATT and CDR2 as SNEGSKA (reference sequence). CDR3 length equals 15 residues. The CDR3 loop is CSVPNPGQGNTDAFF. As DNA, the CDR3 is TGCAGTGTACCCAACCCGGGACAGGGGAACACTGATGCTTTCTTT.